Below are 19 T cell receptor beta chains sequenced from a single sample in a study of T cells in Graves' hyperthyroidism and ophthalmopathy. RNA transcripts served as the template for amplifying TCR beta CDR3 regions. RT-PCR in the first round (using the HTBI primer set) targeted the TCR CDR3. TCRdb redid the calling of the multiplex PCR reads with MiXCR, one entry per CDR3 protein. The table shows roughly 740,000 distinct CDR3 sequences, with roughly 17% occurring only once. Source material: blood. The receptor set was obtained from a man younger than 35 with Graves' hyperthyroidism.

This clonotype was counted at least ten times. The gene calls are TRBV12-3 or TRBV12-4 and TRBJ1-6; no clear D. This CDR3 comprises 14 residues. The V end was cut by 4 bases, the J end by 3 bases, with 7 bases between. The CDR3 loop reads CASSWTDYNSPLHF. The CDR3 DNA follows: TGTGCCAGCAGTTGGACGGACTATAATTCACCCCTCCACTTT.

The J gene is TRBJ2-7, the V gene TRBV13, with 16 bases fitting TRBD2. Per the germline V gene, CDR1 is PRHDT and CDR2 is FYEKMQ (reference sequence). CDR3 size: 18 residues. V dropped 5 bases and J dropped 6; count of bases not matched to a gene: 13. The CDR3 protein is CASSPLGGLAGGPGEQYF. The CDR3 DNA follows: TGTGCCAGCAGCCCCTTGGGGGGACTAGCGGGAGGGCCGGGCGAGCAGTACTTC.

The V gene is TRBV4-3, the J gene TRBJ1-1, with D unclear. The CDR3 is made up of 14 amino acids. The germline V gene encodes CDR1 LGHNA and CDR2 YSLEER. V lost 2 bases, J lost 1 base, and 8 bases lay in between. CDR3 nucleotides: TGCGCCAGCAGCCAAACGGAATGGAACACTGAAGCTTTCTTT. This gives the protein CASSQTEWNTEAFF.

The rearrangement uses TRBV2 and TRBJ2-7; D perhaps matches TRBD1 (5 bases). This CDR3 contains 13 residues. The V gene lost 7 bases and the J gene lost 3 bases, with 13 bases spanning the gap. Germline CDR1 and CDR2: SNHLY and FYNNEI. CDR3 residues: CASIDSPGYEQYF. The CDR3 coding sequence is TGTGCCAGCATTGACAGCCCCGGCTACGAGCAGTACTTC.

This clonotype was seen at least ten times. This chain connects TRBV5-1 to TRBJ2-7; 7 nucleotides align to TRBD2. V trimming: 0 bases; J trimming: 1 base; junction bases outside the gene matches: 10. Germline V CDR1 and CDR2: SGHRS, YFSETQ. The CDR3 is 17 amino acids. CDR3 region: CASSLVGQRESSYEQYF. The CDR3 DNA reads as TGCGCCAGCAGCTTGGTAGGTCAGCGGGAAAGTTCCTACGAGCAGTACTTC.

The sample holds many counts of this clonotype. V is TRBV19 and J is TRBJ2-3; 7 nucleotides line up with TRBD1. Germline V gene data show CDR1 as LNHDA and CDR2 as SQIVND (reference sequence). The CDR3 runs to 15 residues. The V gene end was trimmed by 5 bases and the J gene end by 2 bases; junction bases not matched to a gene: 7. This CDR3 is CASSLQGVTTDTQYF. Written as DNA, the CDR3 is TGTGCCAGTAGTCTCCAGGGGGTAACCACAGATACGCAGTATTTT.

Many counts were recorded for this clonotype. DNA for the CDR3: TGTGCCAGCAGCGCCACGAACACCGGGGAGCTGTTTTTT. Translation gives CASSATNTGELFF. V usage is TRBV7-3 and J usage is TRBJ2-2; D is unclear. V was shortened by 5 bases and J by 0 bases, with 4 bases between the two germline ends. Germline CDR1 SGHTA, CDR2 FQGTGA. The CDR3 spans 13 residues. Using reference TRBV7-3 and TRBJ2-2 for the parts outside the CDR3, the full variable domain is GAGVSQTPSNKVTEKGKYVELRCDPISGHTALYWYRQSLGQGPEFLIYFQGTGAADDSGLPNDRFFAVRPEGSVSTLKIQRTERGDSAVYLCASSATNTGELFFGEGSRLTVL.

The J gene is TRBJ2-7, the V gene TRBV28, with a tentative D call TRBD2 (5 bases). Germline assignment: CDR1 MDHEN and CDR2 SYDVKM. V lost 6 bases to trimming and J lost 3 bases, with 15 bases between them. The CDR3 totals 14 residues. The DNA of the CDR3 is TGTGCCAGCAGACCGGCGGACTTAGGCTACGAGCAGTACTTC. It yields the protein CASRPADLGYEQYF. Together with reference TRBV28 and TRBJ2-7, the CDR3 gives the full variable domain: DVKVTQSSRYLVKRTGEKVFLECVQDMDHENMFWYRQDPGLGLRLIYFSYDVKMKEKGDIPEGYSVSREKKERFSLILESASTNQTSMYLCASRPADLGYEQYFGPGTRLTVT.

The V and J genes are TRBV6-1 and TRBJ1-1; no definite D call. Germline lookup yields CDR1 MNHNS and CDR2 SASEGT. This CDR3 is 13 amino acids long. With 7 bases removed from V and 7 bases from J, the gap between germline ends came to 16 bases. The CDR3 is CASTENGWVEAFF. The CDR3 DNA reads TGTGCCAGCACCGAAAATGGGTGGGTTGAAGCTTTCTTT.

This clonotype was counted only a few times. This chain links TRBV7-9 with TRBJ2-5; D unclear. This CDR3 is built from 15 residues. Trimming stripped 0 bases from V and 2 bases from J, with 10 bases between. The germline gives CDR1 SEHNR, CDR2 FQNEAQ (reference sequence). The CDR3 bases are TGTGCCAGCAGCTTAGCGTCGGCAGAGCAAGAGACCCAGTACTTC. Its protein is CASSLASAEQETQYF.

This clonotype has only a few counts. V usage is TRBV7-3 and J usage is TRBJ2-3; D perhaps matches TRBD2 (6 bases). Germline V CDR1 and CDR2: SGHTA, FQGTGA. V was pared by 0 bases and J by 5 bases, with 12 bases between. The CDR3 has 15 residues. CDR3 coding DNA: TGTGCCAGCAGCTTAACCGGGAGTGGGGTAGATACGCAGTATTTT. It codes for CASSLTGSGVDTQYF.

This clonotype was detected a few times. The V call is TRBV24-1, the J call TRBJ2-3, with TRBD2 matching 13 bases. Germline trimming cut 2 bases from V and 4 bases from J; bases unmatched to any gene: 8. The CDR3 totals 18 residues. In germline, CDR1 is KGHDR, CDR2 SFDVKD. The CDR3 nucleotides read TGTGCCACCAGTGATTCGACCGGGACTAGCGGGAATGCAGATACGCAGTATTTT. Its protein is CATSDSTGTSGNADTQYF.

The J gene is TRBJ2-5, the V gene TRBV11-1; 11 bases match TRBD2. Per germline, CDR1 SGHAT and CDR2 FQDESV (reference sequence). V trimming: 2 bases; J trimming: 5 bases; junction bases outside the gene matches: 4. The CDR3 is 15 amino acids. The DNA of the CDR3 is TGTGCCAGCAGCTTAACTAGCGGGAGTTTGGAGACCCAGTACTTC. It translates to CASSLTSGSLETQYF.

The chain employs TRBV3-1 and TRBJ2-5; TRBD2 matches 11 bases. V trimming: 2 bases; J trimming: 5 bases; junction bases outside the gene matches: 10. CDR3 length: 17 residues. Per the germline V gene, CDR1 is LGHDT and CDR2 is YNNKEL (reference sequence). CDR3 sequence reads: CASSQSLLAGVVETQYF. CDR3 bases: TGTGCCAGCAGCCAAAGCCTACTAGCGGGAGTAGTGGAGACCCAGTACTTC.

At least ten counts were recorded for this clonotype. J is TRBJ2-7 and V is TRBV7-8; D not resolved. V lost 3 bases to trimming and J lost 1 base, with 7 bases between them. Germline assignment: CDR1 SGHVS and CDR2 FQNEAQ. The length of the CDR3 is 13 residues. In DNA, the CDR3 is TGTGCCAGCAGCTTCGACGGTTCCTACGAGCAGTACTTC. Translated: CASSFDGSYEQYF.

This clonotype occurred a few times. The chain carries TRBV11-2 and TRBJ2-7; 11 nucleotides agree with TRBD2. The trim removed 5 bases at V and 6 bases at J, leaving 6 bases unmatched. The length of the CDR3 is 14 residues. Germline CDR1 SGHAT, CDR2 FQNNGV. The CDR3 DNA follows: TGTGCCAGCAGCCCTAGACTAGCGGGACGCGAGCAGTACTTC. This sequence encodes CASSPRLAGREQYF.

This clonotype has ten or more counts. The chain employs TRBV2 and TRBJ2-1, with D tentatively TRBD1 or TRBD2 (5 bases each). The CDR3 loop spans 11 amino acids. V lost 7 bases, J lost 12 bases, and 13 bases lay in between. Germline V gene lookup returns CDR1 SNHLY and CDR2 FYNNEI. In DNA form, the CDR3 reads TGTGCCAGCAACACCCGGGACCCGCAGTTCTTC. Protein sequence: CASNTRDPQFF.

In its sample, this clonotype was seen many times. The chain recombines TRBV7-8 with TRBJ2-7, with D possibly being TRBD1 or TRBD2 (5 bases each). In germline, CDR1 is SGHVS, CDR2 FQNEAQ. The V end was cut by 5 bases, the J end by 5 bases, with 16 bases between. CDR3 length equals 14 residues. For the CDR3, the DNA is TGTGCCAGCAGCCCTCTAACCGGGGCAAACGAGCAGTACTTC. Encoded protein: CASSPLTGANEQYF.

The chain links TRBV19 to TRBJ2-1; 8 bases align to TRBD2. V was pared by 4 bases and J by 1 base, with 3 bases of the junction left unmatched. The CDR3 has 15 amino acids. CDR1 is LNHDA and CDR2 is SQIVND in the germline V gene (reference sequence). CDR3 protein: CASSNIAGSYNEQFF. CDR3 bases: TGTGCCAGTAGTAACATAGCGGGGTCCTACAATGAGCAGTTCTTC.